The 9 T cell receptor beta chains reported below all come from one sample, sequenced in a study of HIV-infected patients and healthy controls. No cell fractionation was done, so the repertoire covers all unsorted peripheral blood T cells. 500 ng RNA was reverse transcribed with alpha and beta constant-region primers. Alpha and beta chain libraries were made separately by chain-specific third strand synthesis with multiplexing indices. TCRdb ran MiXCR on the 5' RACE reads and lists one entry per CDR3 protein. The sample lists over 15,000 distinct CDR3 sequences; around 5.5% were seen once. Sequenced: blood. The receptor source for this set is an adult in good health.

In its sample, this clonotype ranks as large. The rearrangement joins TRBV20-1 to TRBJ2-7; tentative D call: TRBD2 (7 bases). CDR3 length: 13 amino acids. The germline V gene has CDR1 DFQATT and CDR2 SNEGSKA (reference sequence). Trimming pared 3 bases from V and 4 bases from J, leaving 13 bases between. This CDR3 reads CSARGGLEYEQYF. The CDR3 bases are TGCAGTGCTAGGGGGGGGCTGGAATACGAGCAGTACTTC.

This clonotype came up many times. The V and J genes are TRBV7-2 and TRBJ2-7; D is perhaps TRBD2 (6 bases). This CDR3 is built from 14 residues. CDR1 and CDR2 (germline): SGHTA, FQGNSA. V lost 4 bases to trimming and J lost 0 bases, with 10 bases between them. In DNA form, the CDR3 reads TGTGCCAGCAGCTGGAGCGGGCTCTCCTACGAGCAGTACTTC. Protein: CASSWSGLSYEQYF.

The rearrangement uses TRBV7-9 and TRBJ1-4; D may be TRBD1 (5 bases). Germline assignment: CDR1 SEHNR and CDR2 FQNEAQ (reference sequence). V gave up 3 bases and J gave up 8 bases, with 19 bases separating them. The CDR3 is 16 amino acids. The CDR3 nucleotides are TGTGCCAGCAGCTTTTCGGGGGTCGCGACAAGAGAAAAACTGTTTTTT. Translating gives CASSFSGVATREKLFF.

The sample holds a few counts of this clonotype. The rearrangement links TRBV29-1 to TRBJ2-3, with D perhaps TRBD2 (6 bases). Germline V gene sequence: CDR1 SQVTM, CDR2 ANQGSEA. This CDR3 contains 13 residues. V lost 3 bases and J 2 bases, leaving 9 bases between the germline ends. The DNA for the CDR3 is TGCAGCGTTGATGGCGGGGACACAGATACGCAGTATTTT. Translated: CSVDGGDTDTQYF.

In its sample, this clonotype ranks as medium-sized (0.01 to 0.1%). The chain combines TRBV3-1 with TRBJ1-5; D is ambiguous. The V end was cut by 1 base, the J end by 0 bases, with 7 bases between. Per germline, CDR1 LGHDT and CDR2 YNNKEL (reference sequence). The length of the CDR3 is 15 residues. The CDR3 spells CASSQGPYSNQPQHF. In DNA form, the CDR3 reads TGTGCCAGCAGCCAAGGTCCTTATAGCAATCAGCCCCAGCATTTT.

This clonotype ranks as medium-sized. The chain uses TRBV29-1 and TRBJ2-2, with D hard to call. The CDR3 extends over 13 amino acids. V lost 3 bases and J 1 base, leaving 6 bases between the germline ends. Germline V gives CDR1 SQVTM, CDR2 ANQGSEA. The CDR3 loop is CSVEVQNTGELFF. The CDR3 DNA sequence: TGCAGCGTTGAGGTTCAGAACACCGGGGAGCTGTTTTTT.

This clonotype was counted many times. This chain uses TRBV15 with TRBJ1-5, with D perhaps TRBD1 (6 bases). The V end lost 8 bases, the J end lost 2 bases, and 22 bases lay between the germline ends. Germline CDR1 is LNHNV and CDR2 is YYDKDF (reference sequence). This CDR3 comprises 17 residues. The CDR3 sequence is CATRGGGGVRGNQPQHF. The CDR3 DNA sequence: TGTGCCACCCGGGGAGGGGGGGGCGTAAGGGGCAATCAGCCCCAGCATTTT.

The CDR3 sequence: CASSRDQQGAAGGYTF. CDR3 nucleotides: TGTGCCAGCAGCAGAGACCAGCAGGGGGCGGCGGGTGGCTACACCTTC. The chain recombines TRBV7-2 with TRBJ1-2; 8 bases are a match to TRBD1. This CDR3 region has 16 residues. Germline CDR1 SGHTA, CDR2 FQGNSA. Unmatched junction bases numbered 15, after V lost 5 bases and J lost 7 bases.

This clonotype was picked up many times. The chain is built from TRBV7-6 and TRBJ1-6; possible D gene TRBD1, 5 bases. The CDR3 length is 17 residues. Germline lookup yields CDR1 SGHVS and CDR2 FNYEAQ. V was cut by 0 bases and J by 2 bases, with 11 bases left in between. CDR3 in amino acids: CASSLAGDFPYNSPLHF. The CDR3 nucleotides read TGTGCCAGCAGCTTAGCCGGGGACTTTCCCTATAATTCACCCCTCCACTTT. Complete variable domain (other parts from reference TRBV7-6 and TRBJ1-6): GAGVSQSPRYKVTKRGQDVALRCDPISGHVSLYWYRQALGQGPEFLTYFNYEAQQDKSGLPNDRFSAERPEGSISTLTIQRTEQRDSAMYRCASSLAGDFPYNSPLHFGNGTRLTVT.